Listed here are 27 T cell receptor beta chains from one sample, sequenced in a study of T cell repertoires in cytomegalovirus infection. In TCRdb, the reads were re-called with MiXCR into one record per CDR3 protein. The sample records about 680,000 distinct CDR3 sequences, approximately 24% being singletons. The sequencing input was CD8+ T cells from PBMCs. These receptors all stem from a human donor in good health (CMV status not recorded). Some clones in this sample may be carry-over from other donors' samples.

In this sample, this clonotype turned up many times. CDR3 loop: CAIGTGDNSPLHF. The CDR3 coding sequence is TGTGCCATTGGGACAGGGGATAATTCACCCCTCCACTTT. The chain couples TRBV10-3 to TRBJ1-6; 10 bases align to TRBD1. V lost 9 bases, J lost 5 bases, and 1 base stayed unmatched. The CDR3 has 13 residues. In germline, CDR1 is ENHRY, CDR2 SYGVKD.

This clonotype was counted a few times. The CDR3 coding sequence is TGTGCCAGCAGTTACGTTCTGAGCACCGGGGAGCTGTTTTTT. Its protein product is CASSYVLSTGELFF. V and J are TRBV6-5 and TRBJ2-2; no reliable D call. This CDR3 is 14 amino acids long. CDR1 and CDR2 (germline): MNHEY, SVGAGI. V was trimmed by 2 bases and J by 4 bases, leaving 8 bases between them.

The J gene is TRBJ2-6, the V gene TRBV7-9; possibly TRBD2 for D (5 bases). This CDR3 has 16 amino acids. Trimming took 4 bases from V and 4 from J, leaving 14 bases between them. Germline assignment: CDR1 SEHNR and CDR2 FQNEAQ (reference sequence). CDR3 DNA: TGTGCCAGCAGCTCCCAAGGAGGCGCCGGGGCCAACGTCCTGACTTTC. It yields the protein CASSSQGGAGANVLTF.

The CDR3 here is CASSDPVGGPNIQYF. CDR3 DNA: TGTGCCAGCAGTGATCCAGTGGGGGGGCCAAACATTCAGTACTTC. The chain joins TRBV6-1 to TRBJ2-4; D possibly corresponds to TRBD2 (7 bases). V was pared by 3 bases and J by 6 bases, with 15 bases between. CDR1 is MNHNS, CDR2 SASEGT, per germline. The CDR3 consists of 15 residues.

The V call is TRBV29-1, the J call TRBJ1-2; D possibly corresponds to TRBD1 (6 bases). Trimming took off 7 bases at V and 7 bases at J, with 16 bases between the two ends. Germline assignment: CDR1 SQVTM and CDR2 ANQGSEA. This CDR3 spans 12 amino acids. In DNA form, the CDR3 reads TGCAGCGGCCGGAGGACAGAGGGTGGCTACACCTTC. It is translated as CSGRRTEGGYTF. The full variable domain, in which reference TRBV29-1 and TRBJ1-2 provide the parts outside the CDR3, is SAVISQKPSRDICQRGTSLTIQCQVDSQVTMMFWYRQQPGQSLTLIATANQGSEATYESGFVIDKFPISRPNLTFSTLTVSNMSPEDSSIYLCSGRRTEGGYTFGSGTRLTVV.

In this sample, this clonotype turned up a few times. The chain couples TRBV6-5 to TRBJ2-1; 14 bases agree with TRBD2. Germline CDR1 and CDR2: MNHEY and SVGAGI. V gave up 6 bases and J gave up 6 bases; unmatched junction bases: 7. This CDR3 contains 16 residues. CDR3 DNA: TGTGCCAGCAGCTTTGGACTAGCGGGGGGAATCAATGAGCAGTTCTTC. This sequence encodes CASSFGLAGGINEQFF.

The chain combines TRBV10-1 with TRBJ1-1, with 7 bases that match TRBD1. There are 11 residues in the CDR3. CDR1 is WNHNN, CDR2 SYGVQD, per germline (reference sequence). The trim removed 4 bases at V and 7 bases at J, leaving 0 bases unmatched. CDR3 sequence reads: CASSGDSEAFF. As DNA, the CDR3 is TGCGCCAGCAGTGGGGACAGTGAAGCTTTCTTT.

CDR3 residues: CASSPDGRNTEAFF. The DNA for the CDR3 is TGTGCCAGCAGCCCAGACGGACGGAACACTGAAGCTTTCTTT. The V gene is TRBV12-3 or TRBV12-4, the J gene TRBJ1-1, with D hard to call. The ends were cut back, 6 bases at V and 1 base at J, with 12 bases in the middle. This CDR3 spans 14 amino acids.

This clonotype was detected a few times. The chain uses TRBV6-4 and TRBJ2-1; 9 nucleotides match TRBD2. CDR3 length: 17 amino acids. Germline loops: CDR1 MRHNA, CDR2 SNTAGT. The ends lost 2 bases at V and 1 base at J; junction bases unmatched: 6. CDR3 region: CASSDRAAGGSYNEQFF. The CDR3 nucleotides read TGTGCCAGCAGTGACAGGGCGGCGGGGGGGTCCTACAATGAGCAGTTCTTC.

The chain joins TRBV29-1 to TRBJ1-4; tentative D call: TRBD1 (6 bases). The CDR3 has 14 residues. Looked up from germline, CDR1 is SQVTM and CDR2 is ANQGSEA. Trimming cost V 0 bases and J 8 bases, with 13 bases left between them. This CDR3 reads CSVEDPGQFEKLFF. The CDR3 bases are TGCAGCGTTGAAGACCCCGGACAGTTCGAAAAACTGTTTTTT.

This clonotype came up many times. CDR3 residues: CASSRRDRGYDNYGYTF. The CDR3 DNA reads as TGTGCCAGCAGCAGAAGGGACAGGGGATATGATAACTATGGCTACACCTTC. The chain employs TRBV7-2 and TRBJ1-2; 10 bases align to TRBD1. This CDR3 contains 17 residues. V was clipped by 5 bases and J by 1 base; unmatched bases: 10. Per the germline V gene, CDR1 is SGHTA and CDR2 is FQGNSA.

V and J are TRBV7-9 and TRBJ1-3; 9 bases match TRBD1. The ends lost 6 bases at V and 0 bases at J; junction bases unmatched: 21. This CDR3 is built from 21 residues. The germline V gene encodes CDR1 SEHNR and CDR2 FQNEAQ (reference sequence). The CDR3 protein is CASSFFWTGAIKNSSGNTIYF. CDR3 coding DNA: TGTGCCAGCAGTTTTTTTTGGACAGGGGCCATCAAAAATTCCTCTGGAAACACCATATATTTT.

This clonotype was seen only once. This sequence may be a read error, since a much larger clone differs from it by one base. The chain joins TRBV6-5 to TRBJ1-2; D ambiguous. CDR1 and CDR2 (germline): MNHEY, SVGAGI. CDR3 length: 13 residues. CDR3 protein: CASSYGWDYDYTF. In DNA form, the CDR3 reads TGTGCCAGCAGTTACGGGTGGGATTATGACTACACCTTC.

The rearrangement joins TRBV12-3 or TRBV12-4 to TRBJ1-1; the D gene is possibly TRBD1 (5 bases). Trimming removed 5 bases from V and 4 bases from J, with 20 bases in between. This CDR3 spans 16 amino acids. CDR3 in amino acids: CASSPTVNTMSTEAFF. CDR3 coding DNA: TGTGCCAGCAGTCCGACAGTCAATACCATGAGCACTGAAGCTTTCTTT.

Regarding this clonotype: A read error is possible here, since a much larger clone lies one base away. V usage is TRBV11-1 and J usage is TRBJ1-1; a weak D match, TRBD1 (5 bases). Germline V lookup: CDR1 SGHAT, CDR2 FQDESV (reference sequence). The CDR3 has 13 amino acids. The CDR3 reads CASSLQGGTETFF. Written as DNA, the CDR3 is TGTGCCAGCAGCTTACAGGGAGGAACTGAAACTTTCTTT.

In its sample, this clonotype was seen a few times. The chain couples TRBV29-1 to TRBJ1-6; 9 nucleotides agree with TRBD1. Trimming took 7 bases from V and 10 from J; bases not matched to a gene: 8. Germline CDR1 is SQVTM and CDR2 is ANQGSEA. This CDR3 is 13 amino acids long. DNA for the CDR3: TGCAGCGCCCGGACAGGGGCGGACTCACCCCTCCACTTT. This translates into CSARTGADSPLHF.

A few counts support this clonotype. The J gene is TRBJ2-5, the V gene TRBV6-6; 14 bases agree with TRBD2. CDR1 and CDR2 from the germline V gene are MNHNY and SVGAGI (reference sequence). This CDR3 comprises 16 residues. The J segment lost 4 bases and the V segment lost 4 bases, leaving 5 bases of the junction unmatched. The CDR3 bases are TGTGCCAGCAGTTCCCCGGGACTAGCGGGGGCAGAGACCCAGTACTTC. Translation: CASSSPGLAGAETQYF.

This clonotype was detected only a few times. This chain uses TRBV20-1 with TRBJ2-4; D perhaps matches TRBD2 (6 bases). Trimming stripped 1 base from V and 0 bases from J, with 13 bases between. In germline, CDR1 is DFQATT, CDR2 SNEGSKA (reference sequence). The CDR3 totals 16 residues. The CDR3 region is CSARVGGSRAKNIQYF. The CDR3 DNA follows: TGCAGTGCTAGAGTTGGGGGGTCAAGAGCCAAAAACATTCAGTACTTC.

This clonotype occurred many times. The chain employs TRBV6-6 and TRBJ2-5, with 7 bases aligning to TRBD1. V shed 5 bases, J shed 5 bases, and the junction held 11 bases outside the gene matches. There are 15 residues in the CDR3. Germline V lookup: CDR1 MNHNY, CDR2 SVGAGI (reference sequence). In DNA, the CDR3 is TGTGCCAGCAGTCCCTCGGACAGGCCCCGGGAGACCCAGTACTTC. This codes for CASSPSDRPRETQYF.

This clonotype was observed many times. The chain has TRBV11-2 and TRBJ2-1; 8 bases agree with TRBD2. Germline CDR1 is SGHAT and CDR2 is FQNNGV. J lost 7 bases, V lost 2 bases, and 13 bases had no gene match. The CDR3 sequence is 17 residues long. CDR3 protein: CASSLTSRGAGGNEQFF. The CDR3 DNA is TGTGCCAGCAGCTTAACGTCGCGGGGGGCCGGTGGAAATGAGCAGTTCTTC.

This clonotype was seen a single time. The gene calls are TRBV6-2 or TRBV6-3 and TRBJ1-1; TRBD1 agrees at 8 bases. The CDR3 is 14 residues long. CDR1 is MNHEY and CDR2 is SVGEGT in the germline V gene. Losses at the gene ends were 5 bases for V and 1 base for J; bases not matched to a gene: 3. The CDR3 protein is CASSVDRGNTEAFF. Here the CDR3 DNA reads TGTGCCAGCAGTGTTGACAGGGGGAACACTGAAGCTTTCTTT.

There are many counts of this clonotype. The gene calls are TRBV6-5 and TRBJ1-1; 7 nucleotides agree with TRBD1. Germline V gene sequence: CDR1 MNHEY, CDR2 SVGAGI. This CDR3 is 11 amino acids long. V lost 6 bases, J lost 9 bases, and 4 bases stayed unmatched. Written as DNA, the CDR3 is TGTGCCAGCAGCTGGGGACAGAAAGCTTTCTTT. Translation: CASSWGQKAFF.

A word on this clonotype: This could be a read error, since a much larger clone is one nucleotide away. J is TRBJ2-3 and V is TRBV7-6; TRBD2 matches at 10 bases. With V trimmed by 3 bases and J by 4 bases, 4 bases remained unmatched. CDR3 length equals 15 residues. CDR1 is SGHVS and CDR2 is FNYEAQ in the germline V gene. This CDR3 reads CASSFTAGGSDTQYF. In nucleotides, the CDR3 is TGTGCCAGCAGCTTTACAGCGGGGGGGTCAGATACGCAGTATTTT.

This clonotype was seen at least ten times. The CDR3 protein is CASSLARTGGKVFF. The CDR3 DNA reads TGTGCCAGCAGCTTAGCGCGGACAGGGGGCAAAGTTTTCTTT. The chain has TRBV7-6 and TRBJ1-1, with 11 bases aligning to TRBD1. CDR3 length equals 14 residues. CDR1 and CDR2 from the germline V gene are SGHVS and FNYEAQ. The ends lost 0 bases at V and 13 bases at J; junction bases unmatched: 7.

Turning to this clonotype: A much larger clone differs by one base, so this may be a read error. The chain has TRBV19 and TRBJ1-3; no clear D. Germline V lookup: CDR1 LNHDA, CDR2 SQIVND (reference sequence). The length of the CDR3 is 15 residues. The V and J ends lost 5 bases and 0 bases respectively, with 11 bases between them. The CDR3 DNA reads as TGTGCCAGTAGTGTAACGGATCACTCTGGAAACACCATATATTTT. It yields the protein CASSVTDHSGNTIYF. Complete variable domain (other parts from reference TRBV19 and TRBJ1-3): DGGITQSPKYLFRKEGQNVTLSCEQNLNHDAMYWYRQDPGQGLRLIYYSQIVNDFQKGDIAEGYSVSREKKESFPLTVTSAQKNPTAFYLCASSVTDHSGNTIYFGEGSWLTVV.

This clonotype was counted many times. J is TRBJ2-6 and V is TRBV6-5; D remains ambiguous. The CDR3 consists of 19 residues. V lost 0 bases to trimming and J lost 0 bases, with 15 bases between them. CDR1 is MNHEY and CDR2 is SVGAGI in the germline V gene. The CDR3 bases are TGTGCCAGCAGTTACTCTCCTATTTATCTTAGCTCTGGGGCCAACGTCCTGACTTTC. It encodes CASSYSPIYLSSGANVLTF.

The table lists this clonotype with many counts. The chain is built from TRBV6-5 and TRBJ2-7; 13 bases are a match to TRBD2. The CDR3 runs to 15 residues. Germline V gene data show CDR1 as MNHEY and CDR2 as SVGAGI. V gave up 6 bases and J gave up 0 bases; unmatched junction bases: 2. CDR3: CASRLAGGSSYEQYV. The CDR3 nucleotides read TGTGCCAGCAGACTAGCGGGGGGGAGCTCCTACGAGCAGTACGTC.